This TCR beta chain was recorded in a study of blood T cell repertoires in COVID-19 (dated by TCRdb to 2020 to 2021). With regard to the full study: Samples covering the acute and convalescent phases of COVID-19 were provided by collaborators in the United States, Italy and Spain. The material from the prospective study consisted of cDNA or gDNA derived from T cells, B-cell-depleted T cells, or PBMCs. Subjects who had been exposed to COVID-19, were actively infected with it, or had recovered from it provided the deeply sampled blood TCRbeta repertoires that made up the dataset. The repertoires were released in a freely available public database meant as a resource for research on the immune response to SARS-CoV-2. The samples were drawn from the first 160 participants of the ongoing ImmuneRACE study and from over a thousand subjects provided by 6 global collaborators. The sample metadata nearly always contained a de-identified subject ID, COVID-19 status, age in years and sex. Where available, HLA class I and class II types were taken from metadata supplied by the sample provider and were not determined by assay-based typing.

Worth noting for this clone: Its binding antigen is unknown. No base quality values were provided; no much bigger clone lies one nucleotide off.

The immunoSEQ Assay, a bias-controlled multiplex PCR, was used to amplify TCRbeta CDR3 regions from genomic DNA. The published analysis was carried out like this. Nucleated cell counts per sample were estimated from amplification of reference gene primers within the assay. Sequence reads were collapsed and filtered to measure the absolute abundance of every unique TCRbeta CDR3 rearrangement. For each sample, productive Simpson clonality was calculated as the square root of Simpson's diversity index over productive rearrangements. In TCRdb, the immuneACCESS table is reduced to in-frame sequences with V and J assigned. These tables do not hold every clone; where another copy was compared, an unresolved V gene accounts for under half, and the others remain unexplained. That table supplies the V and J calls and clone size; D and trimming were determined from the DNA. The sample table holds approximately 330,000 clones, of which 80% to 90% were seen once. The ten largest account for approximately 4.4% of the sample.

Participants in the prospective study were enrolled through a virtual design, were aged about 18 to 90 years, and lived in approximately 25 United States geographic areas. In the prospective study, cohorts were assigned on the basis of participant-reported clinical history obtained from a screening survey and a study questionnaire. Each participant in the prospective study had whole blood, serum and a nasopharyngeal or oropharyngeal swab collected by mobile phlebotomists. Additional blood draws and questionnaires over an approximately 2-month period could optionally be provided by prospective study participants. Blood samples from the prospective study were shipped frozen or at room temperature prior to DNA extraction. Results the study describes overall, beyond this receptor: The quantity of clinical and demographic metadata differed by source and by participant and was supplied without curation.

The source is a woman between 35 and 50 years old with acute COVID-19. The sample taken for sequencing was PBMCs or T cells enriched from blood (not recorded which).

This receptor carries the CDR3 CASSYGDRPTDTQYF. The base sequence is TGTGCCAGCAGTTACGGGGACAGACCCACAGATACGCAGTATTTT. Here the chain combines TRBV6-2 or TRBV6-3 and TRBJ2-3; a stretch of 7 junction bases matches TRBD1. From the germline V gene, CDR1 is MNHEY and CDR2 is SVGEGT. Relative to germline, V is missing 2 bases and J is missing 2 bases, with 4 bases of the junction outside any gene match. The CDR3 runs 15 residues from the cysteine to the phenylalanine. CDR3 DNA is the only sequence kept; it has 45 bases, read in frame from the first base.